In this sample, the clone carrying this T cell receptor beta chain turned up a few times. Its antigen remains unknown. The data stem from a study of blood T cells in healthy people across ages. Study-level points and caveats: Unsorted PBMCs prevented conclusive naive versus antigen-experienced comparison.

Then a second PCR, running roughly 6 to 11 cycles, was carried out with a sample-barcoded 5' primer and a J-beta primer mix. TCRdb independently ran MiXCR on the 5' RACE reads; one entry per CDR3 protein. The repertoire holds 600,000 to 650,000 distinct CDR3 sequences, around 54% seen once, with roughly 34% in the top ten. The CDR3 is 15 residues long. Germline-derived CDR1 and CDR2 are SEHNR and FQNEAQ (reference sequence). Unmatched junction bases numbered 4, after V lost 3 bases and J lost 2 bases. This sequence was found in a man in his 60s in good health. The sample comprised blood. This rearrangement joins TRBV7-9 to TRBJ2-1, with 7 bases aligning to TRBD2. As DNA, the CDR3 is TGTGCCAGCAGCTTGGCGGGGGACCCCTACAATGAGCAGTTCTTC. It encodes CASSLAGDPYNEQFF. Full variable domain (missing parts from reference TRBV7-9 and TRBJ2-1): DTGVSQNPRHKITKRGQNVTFRCDPISEHNRLYWYRQTLGQGPEFLTYFQNEAQLEKSRLLSDRFSAERPKGSFSTLEIQRTEQGDSAMYLCASSLAGDPYNEQFFGPGTRLTVL.